One sample yielded the 11 T cell receptor beta chains listed below, sequenced in a study of T cells in Graves' hyperthyroidism and ophthalmopathy (dated by TCRdb to about 2019). To prepare the library, multiplex PCR was applied. The sequencer listed for this sample is Illumina HiSeq 2000. The TCR beta CDR3 regions were amplified from RNA transcripts. The TCR CDR3 was subjected to a first round of RT-PCR using the HTBI primer set and the Qiagen OneStep RT-PCR kit. Clones were called with MiXCR by TCRdb after fastp trimmed the public reads at Q25, and only in-frame beta chains were retained. Under each unique CDR3 protein, matching rows form one entry showing the most common genes and DNA. The sample contains over 650,000 distinct CDR3 sequences, 16% of them found a single time. The ten biggest clones cover around 7.7% of the sample. The sequencing input was blood. These receptors were collected from a man aged 18 to 35 with Graves' hyperthyroidism.

This clonotype was counted many times. The chain has TRBV28 and TRBJ2-1; 13 bases fit TRBD2. The germline V gene has CDR1 MDHEN and CDR2 SYDVKM. The CDR3 contains 16 residues. Germline trimming cut 3 bases from V and 5 bases from J; bases unmatched to any gene: 4. This CDR3 reads CASSFSGLAGHNEQFF. Here the CDR3 DNA reads TGTGCCAGCAGTTTCTCGGGACTAGCGGGACACAATGAGCAGTTCTTC.

This clonotype was found a few times. This rearrangement joins TRBV6-1 to TRBJ1-3, with D possibly being TRBD1 (5 bases). Germline CDR1 is MNHNS and CDR2 is SASEGT. V was cut by 6 bases and J by 0 bases, with 9 bases left in between. This CDR3 is built from 14 residues. The CDR3 loop is CASRVGVSGNTIYF. For the CDR3, the DNA is TGTGCCAGCAGGGTGGGGGTCTCTGGAAACACCATATATTTT.

The CDR3 nucleotides read TGTGCCAGCAGCCATCATGGGGGGGGCAGGGCCTACGAGCAGTACTTC. It specifies CASSHHGGGRAYEQYF. The chain combines TRBV3-1 with TRBJ2-7, with D possibly being TRBD2 (7 bases). CDR1 is LGHDT, CDR2 YNNKEL, per germline (reference sequence). This CDR3 has 16 residues. V was shortened by 3 bases and J by 2 bases, with 17 bases between the two germline ends.

At least ten counts were recorded for this clonotype. CDR3 in DNA: TGTGCCAGCAGCGGACAGCTGGATACGCAGTATTTT. It encodes CASSGQLDTQYF. V usage is TRBV9 and J usage is TRBJ2-3, with a weak D call TRBD1 (5 bases). The CDR3 contains 12 residues. V lost 3 bases to trimming and J lost 6 bases, with 8 bases between them. Germline loops: CDR1 SGDLS, CDR2 YYNGEE. The whole variable domain, remainder taken from reference TRBV9 and TRBJ2-3, is DSGVTQTPKHLITATGQRVTLRCSPRSGDLSVYWYQQSLDQGLQFLIQYYNGEERAKGNILERFSAQQFPDLHSELNLSSLELGDSALYFCASSGQLDTQYFGPGTRLTVL.

There are many counts of this clonotype. This chain links TRBV27 with TRBJ2-7, with a possible D match to TRBD2 (5 bases). V lost 3 bases and J 0 bases, leaving 15 bases between the germline ends. The CDR3 has 16 amino acids. Germline loops: CDR1 MNHEY, CDR2 SMNVEV (reference sequence). In DNA, the CDR3 is TGTGCCAGCAGTTTTCAAGGAAGCGGTGCCTCCTACGAGCAGTACTTC. Residues: CASSFQGSGASYEQYF.

This clonotype came up many times. The rearrangement joins TRBV2 to TRBJ2-1; 10 positions agree with TRBD2. Germline values: CDR1 SNHLY, CDR2 FYNNEI. Germline trimming cut 4 bases from V and 3 bases from J; bases unmatched to any gene: 3. This CDR3 spans 15 amino acids. The DNA for the CDR3 is TGTGCCAGCAGTGGGGCTAGCGGGAGCTACAATGAGCAGTTCTTC. Translated, it gives CASSGASGSYNEQFF.

This clonotype was seen ten or more times. The chain combines TRBV11-3 with TRBJ2-1; 9 bases line up with TRBD1. Per germline, CDR1 SGHNT and CDR2 YENEEA. CDR3 length: 15 residues. The ends lost 1 base at V and 5 bases at J; junction bases unmatched: 3. DNA for the CDR3: TGTGCCAGCAGCTTAGGGGACAGGGTTAACAATGAGCAGTTCTTC. Protein sequence: CASSLGDRVNNEQFF.

This clonotype was observed a handful of times. The V call is TRBV7-2, the J call TRBJ1-6; D may be TRBD1 (5 bases). The germline V and J ends were trimmed by 1 base and 7 bases, with 14 bases remaining between them. The germline gives CDR1 SGHTA, CDR2 FQGNSA. The CDR3 is made up of 16 amino acids. CDR3 in amino acids: CASSLEGRVYNSPLHF. CDR3 in DNA: TGTGCCAGCAGCTTAGAGGGCAGGGTTTACAATTCACCCCTCCACTTT.

This clonotype appeared many times. V usage is TRBV20-1 and J usage is TRBJ2-7, with no clear D. This CDR3 has 11 residues. CDR1 and CDR2 (germline): DFQATT, SNEGSKA (reference sequence). Trimming stripped 5 bases from V and 3 bases from J, with 8 bases between. As DNA, the CDR3 is TGCAGTGCTGGGTCACACTACGAGCAGTACTTC. It is translated as CSAGSHYEQYF.

This clonotype was seen many times. The chain recombines TRBV7-2 with TRBJ1-2; D might be TRBD1 (5 bases). V lost 2 bases and J 8 bases, leaving 18 bases between the germline ends. Germline V gene lookup returns CDR1 SGHTA and CDR2 FQGNSA. The CDR3 covers 15 residues. CDR3 in amino acids: CASSLMGPGSSGYTF. The DNA for the CDR3 is TGTGCCAGCAGCTTAATGGGACCGGGTTCTTCGGGCTACACCTTC.

The rearrangement links TRBV7-9 to TRBJ1-2; D not resolved. CDR3 length: 12 amino acids. With 5 bases removed from V and 8 bases from J, the gap between germline ends came to 12 bases. The germline V gene has CDR1 SEHNR and CDR2 FQNEAQ (reference sequence). The CDR3 here is CASSLEMRGYTF. The CDR3 region has the DNA TGTGCCAGCAGCCTCGAAATGAGGGGCTACACCTTC.